The subject of this entry is one T cell receptor (beta chain). With V trimmed by 7 bases and J by 5 bases, 10 bases remained unmatched. This CDR3 is 14 amino acids long. In germline, CDR1 is MNHEY, CDR2 SMNVEV (reference sequence). The sample comes from a study of blood T cell repertoires in COVID-19. Whole-study context: Sites across the United States, Italy and Spain contributed samples from acute and convalescent COVID-19. From T cells, B-cell-depleted T cells, or PBMCs came the material, which was cDNA or gDNA.

Authors' data handling: How many nucleated cells were present was estimated from reference gene primer amplification. Assay: immunoSEQ multiplex PCR; the TCRdb copy retains only in-frame clones and omits some. The DNA was the basis for D and trimming; V, J and clone size are from that table. The data hold 150,000 or so clones, with 60% to 85% observed a single time. The sample was peripheral blood. The chain couples TRBV27 to TRBJ2-5, with 7 bases aligning to TRBD1. This receptor was identified in a man aged 80 or over with acute or convalescent COVID-19. The DNA for the CDR3 is TGTGCCAGCAATAAGCGAGGGGGCGGCGAGACCCAGTACTTC. This gives the protein CASNKRGGGETQYF.